The 10 T cell receptor beta chains below all came from one sample that was sequenced in a study of glioma-infiltrating T cells. The iRepertoire nested amplicon-rescue multiplex PCR amplified TCR alpha and beta CDR3s from RNA. One entry per CDR3 protein, called by TCRdb with MiXCR from the multiplex PCR reads. The sample comprises 95,000 to 110,000 distinct CDR3 sequences, about 30% of which are singletons, and 44% rests with the top ten. The source material was glioma tissue, nonneoplastic brain tissue, or PBMCs (not recorded which). Every receptor here comes from a human donor with low-grade glioma or glioblastoma, undergoing nonglioma brain surgery, or in good health (not recorded which).

To note about this clonotype: Because the CDR3's place on the DNA is in doubt, the DNA is left out and the CDR3 is given as listed by TCRdb. This chain links TRBV6-2 or TRBV6-3 with TRBJ2-1; the D call TRBD2 from the table was never checked on the DNA. Counting both end residues, the CDR3 totals 23 amino acids. In germline, CDR1 is MNHEY, CDR2 SVGEGT. The CDR3 is CASTNQTSMYLCASSPHFIEQFF.

Regarding this clonotype: A much larger clone lies a single base off, so this may be a read error. The chain employs TRBV5-4 and TRBJ1-6; 7 bases fit TRBD1. The CDR3 loop spans 14 amino acids. Germline V gene sequence: CDR1 SGHNT, CDR2 YYREEE (reference sequence). The CDR3 DNA is TGTGCCAGCAGCGAGGACAGGTTTAATCCACCCCTCCACTTT. Translation gives CASSEDRFNPPLHF.

The CDR3 DNA reads as TGTGCCAGCAGCTGGGACAGGGTCCCCTACGAGCAGTACTTC. This codes for CASSWDRVPYEQYF. The chain links TRBV5-5 to TRBJ2-7, with TRBD1 identical over 9 bases. Germline V gives CDR1 SGHKS, CDR2 YYEKEE (reference sequence). CDR3 length: 14 amino acids. V lost 3 bases, J lost 2 bases, and 3 bases stayed unmatched.

V gene TRBV12-3 or TRBV12-4 combines with J gene TRBJ2-2, with a weak D call TRBD1 (6 bases). The CDR3 totals 13 residues. Trimming shortened V by 5 bases and J by 6 bases, and 10 bases separated the two germline ends. The CDR3 DNA follows: TGTGCCAGCAGTACAGGGTTGGCCGGGGAGCTGTTTTTT. Translation: CASSTGLAGELFF.

V and J are TRBV7-9 and TRBJ2-3; maybe TRBD2 (5 bases). CDR3 length: 13 residues. V was clipped by 5 bases and J by 2 bases, with 8 bases between them. Germline V gene lookup returns CDR1 SEHNR and CDR2 FQNEAQ (reference sequence). The CDR3 region is CASSRGSTDTQYF. In DNA, the CDR3 is TGTGCCAGCAGCCGGGGATCCACAGATACGCAGTATTTT.

Worth noting for this clonotype: A much larger clone differs by one base, so this may be a read error. V and J are TRBV6-6 and TRBJ1-1; TRBD1 agrees at 9 bases. V was pared by 5 bases and J by 11 bases, with 9 bases of the junction left unmatched. CDR3 size: 13 residues. CDR1 and CDR2 (germline): MNHNY, SVGAGI (reference sequence). The DNA for the CDR3 is TGTGCCAGCAGTAACAGGGGGCGAGGAGTGGCTTTCTTT. Translating it yields CASSNRGRGVAFF.

In this sample, this clonotype turned up many times. V is TRBV7-2 and J is TRBJ2-3; possibly TRBD2 for D (5 bases). Trimming took off 1 base at V and 1 base at J, with 9 bases between the two ends. Germline V gives CDR1 SGHTA, CDR2 FQGNSA. This CDR3 is built from 15 residues. The CDR3 bases are TGTGCCAGCAGCTTAGTAGCGACCGGCACAGATACGCAGTATTTT. It codes for CASSLVATGTDTQYF.

This clonotype was picked up many times. The chain is built from TRBV7-3 and TRBJ2-3, with D possibly matching TRBD1 (5 bases). The germline gives CDR1 SGHTA, CDR2 FQGTGA. Trimming shortened V by 0 bases and J by 0 bases, and 7 bases separated the two germline ends. CDR3 length: 15 amino acids. CDR3 in DNA: TGTGCCAGCAGCTTAACCCCAGGGAGCACAGATACGCAGTATTTT. It yields the protein CASSLTPGSTDTQYF. The full variable domain, rest sourced from reference TRBV7-3 and TRBJ2-3, is GAGVSQTPSNKVTEKGKYVELRCDPISGHTALYWYRQSLGQGPEFLIYFQGTGAADDSGLPNDRFFAVRPEGSVSTLKIQRTERGDSAVYLCASSLTPGSTDTQYFGPGTRLTVL.

This clonotype was detected only a few times. This chain joins TRBV18 and TRBJ2-5; the D gene could be TRBD1 or TRBD2 (7 bases each). CDR3 length: 16 amino acids. Germline V gene sequence: CDR1 KGHSH, CDR2 LQKENI. V gave up 3 bases and J gave up 6 bases, with 20 bases separating them. The CDR3 spells CASSPPQGGAGKTQYF. DNA of the CDR3: TGTGCCAGCTCACCCCCCCAGGGGGGGGCCGGAAAGACCCAGTACTTC.

Details on this clonotype: A much bigger clone sits one base away, suggesting this may be a read error. The V gene is TRBV6-1, the J gene TRBJ2-1, with a weak D call TRBD1 (5 bases). Germline CDR1 reads MNHNS; CDR2 reads SASEGT. The CDR3 sequence is 14 residues long. In DNA, the CDR3 is TGTGCCAGCAGTCAGGGTGGCTCCTACAGTGAGCAGTTCTTC. Its protein product is CASSQGGSYSEQFF.